The sample holds many counts of the clone carrying this TCR beta chain. This sample was taken from a study of T cells in Graves' hyperthyroidism and ophthalmopathy. A patient was excluded if there was uncontrolled infection, other autoimmune disease, pregnancy or lactation. Diagnoses used clinical symptoms, serum thyroxine and TRAb, thyroid ultrasound and orbital computed tomography. TCR beta CDR3 region amplification was performed from RNA transcripts. Researchers ran a first-round RT-PCR on the TCR CDR3 using the HTBI primer set. TCRdb independently ran MiXCR on the multiplex PCR reads; one entry per CDR3 protein. Altogether about 620,000 distinct CDR3 sequences are present, under 20% being singletons, with the ten largest covering around 3.9%. Trimming cost V 5 bases and J 2 bases, with 17 bases left between them. This CDR3 has 15 amino acids. The germline CDR1 and CDR2 sequences are SQVTM and ANQGSEA.

Sequenced input: blood. V gene TRBV29-1 combines with J gene TRBJ2-3; tentatively, D is TRBD2 (6 bases). This receptor was obtained from a woman in her 30s with Graves' hyperthyroidism. The CDR3 coding sequence is TGCAGCGTTCCCCACGGGAGCTCCCCCACAGATACGCAGTATTTT. Encoded protein: CSVPHGSSPTDTQYF.